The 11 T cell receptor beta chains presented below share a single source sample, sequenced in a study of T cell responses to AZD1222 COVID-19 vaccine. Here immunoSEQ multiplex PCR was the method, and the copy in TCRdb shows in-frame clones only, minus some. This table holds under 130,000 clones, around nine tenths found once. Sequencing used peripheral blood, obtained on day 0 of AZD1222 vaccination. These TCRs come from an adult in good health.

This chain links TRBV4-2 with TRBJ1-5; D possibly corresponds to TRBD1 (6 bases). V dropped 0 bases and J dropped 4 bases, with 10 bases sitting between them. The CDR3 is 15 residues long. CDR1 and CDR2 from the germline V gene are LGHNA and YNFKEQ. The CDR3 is CASSQEDSRNQPQHF. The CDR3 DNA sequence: TGTGCCAGCAGCCAAGAGGACAGTCGTAATCAGCCCCAGCATTTT.

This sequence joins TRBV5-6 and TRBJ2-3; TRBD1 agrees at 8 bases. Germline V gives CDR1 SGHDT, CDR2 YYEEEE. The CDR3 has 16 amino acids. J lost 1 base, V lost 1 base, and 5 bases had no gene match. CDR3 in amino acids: CASSLRSGGRTDTQYF. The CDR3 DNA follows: TGTGCCAGCAGCTTGAGGTCAGGGGGCCGCACAGATACGCAGTATTTT.

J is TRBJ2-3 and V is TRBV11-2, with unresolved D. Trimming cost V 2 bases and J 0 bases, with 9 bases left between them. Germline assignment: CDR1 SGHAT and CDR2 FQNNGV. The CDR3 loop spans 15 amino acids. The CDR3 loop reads CASSLYGASTDTQYF. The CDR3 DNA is TGTGCCAGCAGCTTATACGGAGCTAGCACAGATACGCAGTATTTT.

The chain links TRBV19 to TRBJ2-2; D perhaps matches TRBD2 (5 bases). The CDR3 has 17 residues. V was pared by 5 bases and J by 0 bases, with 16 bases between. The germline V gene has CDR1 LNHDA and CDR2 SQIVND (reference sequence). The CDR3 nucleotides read TGTGCCAGTAGTCAACTAGAGGTCGGGGCGAACACCGGGGAGCTGTTTTTT. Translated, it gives CASSQLEVGANTGELFF. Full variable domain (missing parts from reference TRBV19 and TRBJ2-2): DGGITQSPKYLFRKEGQNVTLSCEQNLNHDAMYWYRQDPGQGLRLIYYSQIVNDFQKGDIAEGYSVSREKKESFPLTVTSAQKNPTAFYLCASSQLEVGANTGELFFGEGSRLTVL.

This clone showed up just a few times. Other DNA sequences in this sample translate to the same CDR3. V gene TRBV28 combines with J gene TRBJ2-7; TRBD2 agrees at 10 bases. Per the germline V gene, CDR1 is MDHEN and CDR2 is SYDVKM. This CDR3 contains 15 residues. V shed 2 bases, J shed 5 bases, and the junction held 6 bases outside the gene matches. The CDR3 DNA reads TGTGCCAGCAGTTTAACGGCTAGCGGGAGTCACGAGCAGTACTTC. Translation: CASSLTASGSHEQYF.

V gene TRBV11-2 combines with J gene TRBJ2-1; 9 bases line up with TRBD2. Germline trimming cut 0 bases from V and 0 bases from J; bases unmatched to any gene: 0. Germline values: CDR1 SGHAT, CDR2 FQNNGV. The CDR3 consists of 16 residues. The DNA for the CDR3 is TGTGCCAGCAGCTTAGAAGCGGGAGGCTCCTACAATGAGCAGTTCTTC. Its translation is CASSLEAGGSYNEQFF.

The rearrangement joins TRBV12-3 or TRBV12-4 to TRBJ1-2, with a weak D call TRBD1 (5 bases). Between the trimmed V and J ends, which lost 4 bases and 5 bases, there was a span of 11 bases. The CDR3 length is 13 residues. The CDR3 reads CASSWETDYGYTF. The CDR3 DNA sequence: TGTGCCAGCAGTTGGGAGACAGATTATGGCTACACCTTC.

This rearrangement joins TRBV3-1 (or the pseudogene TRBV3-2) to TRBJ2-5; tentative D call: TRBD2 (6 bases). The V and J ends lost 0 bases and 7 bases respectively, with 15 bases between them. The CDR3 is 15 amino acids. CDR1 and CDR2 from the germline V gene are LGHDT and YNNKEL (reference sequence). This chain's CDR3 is CASSQDGAGTGTQYF. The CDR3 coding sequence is TGTGCCAGCAGCCAAGATGGGGCGGGAACAGGGACCCAGTACTTC.

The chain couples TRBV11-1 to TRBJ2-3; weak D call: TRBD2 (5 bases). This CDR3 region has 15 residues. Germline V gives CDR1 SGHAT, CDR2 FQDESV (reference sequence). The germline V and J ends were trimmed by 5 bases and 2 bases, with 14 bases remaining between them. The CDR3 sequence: CASSPQSGPTDTQYF. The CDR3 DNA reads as TGTGCCAGCAGCCCCCAGAGCGGCCCCACAGATACGCAGTATTTT.

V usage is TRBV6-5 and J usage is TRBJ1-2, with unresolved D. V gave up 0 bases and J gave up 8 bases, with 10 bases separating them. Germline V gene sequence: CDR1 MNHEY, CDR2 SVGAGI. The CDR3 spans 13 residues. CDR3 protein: CASSYSGYVGYTF. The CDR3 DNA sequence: TGTGCCAGCAGTTACTCGGGTTATGTAGGCTACACCTTC.

The CDR3 reads CATSTGTSGSEQFF. The DNA for the CDR3 is TGTGCCACCAGTACCGGGACTAGCGGGAGTGAGCAGTTCTTC. This sequence joins TRBV24-1 and TRBJ2-1, with 14 bases fitting TRBD2. With V trimmed by 6 bases and J by 9 bases, 3 bases remained unmatched. Per germline, CDR1 KGHDR and CDR2 SFDVKD. The CDR3 spans 14 residues.